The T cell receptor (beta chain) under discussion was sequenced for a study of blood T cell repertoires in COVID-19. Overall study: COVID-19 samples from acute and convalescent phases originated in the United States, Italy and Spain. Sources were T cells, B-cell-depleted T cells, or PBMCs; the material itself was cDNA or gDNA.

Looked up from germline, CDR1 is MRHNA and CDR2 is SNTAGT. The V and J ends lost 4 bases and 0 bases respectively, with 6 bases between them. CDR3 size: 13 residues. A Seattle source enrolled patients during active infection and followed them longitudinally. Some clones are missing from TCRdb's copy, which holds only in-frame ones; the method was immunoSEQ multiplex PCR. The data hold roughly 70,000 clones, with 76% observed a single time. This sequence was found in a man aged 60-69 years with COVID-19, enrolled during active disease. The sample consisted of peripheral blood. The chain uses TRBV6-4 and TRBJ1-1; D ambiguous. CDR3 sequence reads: CASSVSLNTEAFF. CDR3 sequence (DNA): TGTGCCAGCAGTGTGTCTTTGAACACTGAAGCTTTCTTT.